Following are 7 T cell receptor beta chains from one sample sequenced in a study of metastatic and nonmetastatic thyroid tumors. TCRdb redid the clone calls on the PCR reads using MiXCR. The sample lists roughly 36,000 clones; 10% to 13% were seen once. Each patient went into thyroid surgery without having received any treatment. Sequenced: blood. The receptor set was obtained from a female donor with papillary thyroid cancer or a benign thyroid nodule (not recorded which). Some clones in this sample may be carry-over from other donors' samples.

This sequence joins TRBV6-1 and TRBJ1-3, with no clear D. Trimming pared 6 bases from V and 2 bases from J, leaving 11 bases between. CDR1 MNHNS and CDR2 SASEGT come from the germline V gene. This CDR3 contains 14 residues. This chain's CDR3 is CASSQWGAGNTIYF. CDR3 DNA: TGTGCCAGCAGCCAATGGGGAGCTGGAAACACCATATATTTT.

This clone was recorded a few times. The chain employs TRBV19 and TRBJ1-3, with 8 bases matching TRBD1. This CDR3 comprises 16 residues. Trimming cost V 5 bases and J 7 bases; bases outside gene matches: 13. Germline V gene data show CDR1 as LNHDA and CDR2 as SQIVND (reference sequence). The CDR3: CASSFRDRFVSNTIYF. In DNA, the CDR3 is TGTGCCAGTAGTTTCCGGGACAGGTTCGTCTCGAACACCATATATTTT.

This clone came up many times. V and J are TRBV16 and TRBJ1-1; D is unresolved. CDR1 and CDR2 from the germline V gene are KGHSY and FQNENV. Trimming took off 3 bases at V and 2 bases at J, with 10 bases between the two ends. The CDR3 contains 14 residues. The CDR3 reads CASSQLYGNTEAFF. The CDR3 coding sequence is TGTGCCAGCAGCCAGCTTTATGGAAACACTGAAGCTTTCTTT.

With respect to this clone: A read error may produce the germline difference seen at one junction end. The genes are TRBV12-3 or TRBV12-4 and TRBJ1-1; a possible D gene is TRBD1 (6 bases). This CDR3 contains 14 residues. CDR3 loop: CAGSLRQGFTEGFF. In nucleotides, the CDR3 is TGTGCCGGCAGTTTAAGGCAGGGGTTCACTGAAGGTTTCTTT.

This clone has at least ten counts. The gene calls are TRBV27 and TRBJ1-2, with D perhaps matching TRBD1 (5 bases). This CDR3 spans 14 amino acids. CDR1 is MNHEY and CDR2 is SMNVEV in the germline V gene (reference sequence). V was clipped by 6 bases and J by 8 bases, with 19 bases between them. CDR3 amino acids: CASRPGGASRGYTF. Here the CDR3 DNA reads TGTGCCAGCAGGCCGGGCGGGGCGAGTCGGGGCTACACCTTC.

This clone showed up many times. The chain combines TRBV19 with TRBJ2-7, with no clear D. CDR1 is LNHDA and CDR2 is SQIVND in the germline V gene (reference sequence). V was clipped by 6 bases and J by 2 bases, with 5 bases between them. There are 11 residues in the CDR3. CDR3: CASRGTYEQYF. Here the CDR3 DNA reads TGTGCCAGTAGGGGTACCTACGAGCAGTACTTC.

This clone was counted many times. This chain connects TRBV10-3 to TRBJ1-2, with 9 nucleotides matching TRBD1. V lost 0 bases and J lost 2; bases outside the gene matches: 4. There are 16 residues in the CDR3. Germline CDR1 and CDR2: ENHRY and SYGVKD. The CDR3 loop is CAISESPGQGNYGYTF. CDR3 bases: TGTGCCATCAGTGAGTCTCCAGGACAGGGGAACTATGGCTACACCTTC.